This TCR beta chain appears in the sequencing data of a study of beta chain features in type 1 diabetes. Sorting gave populations that all exceeded 95% purity. The isolated RNA, all of it, was reverse transcribed, so expressed TCRB transcripts were what got sequenced. Clones were read by immunoSEQ multiplex PCR, and TCRdb kept only the in-frame ones, dropping some. In the table there are about 230,000 clones, 7.5% to 10% of which are singletons. The clonotype originates from a woman younger than 30 in good health. The sample comprised naive CD4+ T cells from blood.

In nucleotides, the CDR3 is TGCGCCAGCAGCGCCCGGGACAGGGGGACGGACGAGCAGTACTTC. Protein sequence: CASSARDRGTDEQYF. The chain employs TRBV5-1 and TRBJ2-7, with 11 bases lining up with TRBD1. The CDR3 consists of 15 residues. V shed 4 bases, J shed 5 bases, and the junction held 8 bases outside the gene matches. Germline V gene data show CDR1 as SGHRS and CDR2 as YFSETQ.